The clone carrying this T cell receptor beta chain has just a few counts. Antigen unknown. The data derive from a study of early T cells in non-severe SARS-CoV-2 infection. Across the study: Sequencing was performed on bulk RNA from unsorted whole blood, leaving chains unpaired.

Trimming pared 7 bases from V and 8 bases from J, leaving 17 bases between. Germline CDR1 is MNHEY and CDR2 is SVGEGT. This CDR3 has 13 residues. Study-wide points: Comparison of clonotypes with VDJdb favored anti-spike CD8 responses while missing private and CD4 specificities.

Each CDR3 protein is one row after TCRdb ran MiXCR on the 5' RACE reads. This table holds 30,000 to 40,000 distinct CDR3 sequences, 5.8% found once. The chain carries TRBV6-2 or TRBV6-3 and TRBJ1-2; unclear D gene. The specimen was whole blood. This TCR was sampled from an adult who was a healthcare worker with PCR-confirmed SARS-CoV-2 infection or an uninfected control (not recorded which). CDR3 region: CASTQSRSDGYTF. The CDR3 DNA reads as TGTGCCAGCACCCAGTCCCGGTCCGACGGCTACACCTTC.